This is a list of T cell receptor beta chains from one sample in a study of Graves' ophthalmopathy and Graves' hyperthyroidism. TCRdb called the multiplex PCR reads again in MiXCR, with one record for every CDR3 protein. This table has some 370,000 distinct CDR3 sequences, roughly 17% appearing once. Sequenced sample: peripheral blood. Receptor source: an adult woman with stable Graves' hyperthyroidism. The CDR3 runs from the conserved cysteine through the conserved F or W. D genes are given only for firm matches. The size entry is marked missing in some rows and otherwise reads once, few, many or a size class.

DNA: TGTGCCAGCAGACGGGGGACAGGGGTTTTTCGTACCTACGAGCAGTACTTC
CDR3: CASRRGTGVFRTYEQYF
V: TRBV28
size: many
D: TRBD1
J: TRBJ2-7
length: 17

DNA: TGTGCCAGCTCTCTTCCGGGTCACAATGAAGCTTTCTTT
CDR3: CASSLPGHNEAFF
V: TRBV18
size: many
D: -
J: TRBJ1-1
length: 13

DNA: TGTGCCACCAGCAGAGACGCCTGGGGTACACCGGGAGAGTCCTATGGCTACACCTTC
CDR3: CATSRDAWGTPGESYGYTF
V: TRBV15
size: many
D: -
J: TRBJ1-2
length: 19

DNA: TGTGCCAGCAGCCCCCGGGAGGACAGGTTGGATCACGAGCAGTACTTC
CDR3: CASSPREDRLDHEQYF
V: TRBV3-1
size: many
D: -
J: TRBJ2-7
length: 16

DNA: TGCAGTGCCGAGAGGGCGTCTGAAGCTTTCTTT
CDR3: CSAERASEAFF
V: TRBV20-1
size: many
D: -
J: TRBJ1-1
length: 11

DNA: TGCGCCAGCAGCCCCGTTGACTCCTTCACCGGGGAGCTGTTTTTT
CDR3: CASSPVDSFTGELFF
V: TRBV5-1
size: many
D: -
J: TRBJ2-2
length: 15

DNA: TGTGCCAGCAGCTCCACGTTTGGGAAGACTGAAGCTTTCTTT
CDR3: CASSSTFGKTEAFF
V: TRBV4-2
size: few
D: -
J: TRBJ1-1
length: 14

DNA: TGTGCCAGCAGCTTAGGCGGGAGAGGGACCGGGGAGCTGTTTTTT
CDR3: CASSLGGRGTGELFF
V: TRBV13
size: many
D: -
J: TRBJ2-2
length: 15

DNA: TGCAGCGTCGAGACAGGGGACTATGGCTACACCTTC
CDR3: CSVETGDYGYTF
V: TRBV29-1
size: many
D: TRBD1
J: TRBJ1-2
length: 12

DNA: TGTGCCAGCAAAGCCGGGACAGGGAATCAGCCCCAGCATTTT
CDR3: CASKAGTGNQPQHF
V: TRBV19
size: many
D: TRBD1
J: TRBJ1-5
length: 14

DNA: TGCAGTGCTAGAGACCCTTCCTACGGGGGGAACACCGGGGAGCTGTTTTTT
CDR3: CSARDPSYGGNTGELFF
V: TRBV20-1
size: -
D: -
J: TRBJ2-2
length: 17